The 27 T cell receptor beta chains presented below share a single source sample, sequenced in a study of blood T cells in healthy people across ages. Using a J-beta primer mix together with a sample-barcoded 5' primer, a second PCR was run for roughly 6 to 12 cycles. TCRdb re-called the 5' RACE reads with MiXCR, one entry per CDR3 protein. This table holds approximately 600,000 distinct CDR3 sequences, around 54% found once. The sample comprised blood. The receptors shown here come from a man aged 60 to 75 in good health.

The chain employs TRBV4-1 and TRBJ2-3, with TRBD2 as a possible D gene (5 bases). The CDR3 contains 15 residues. From germline, CDR1 is MGHRA and CDR2 YSYEKL. Trimming shortened V by 0 bases and J by 6 bases, and 13 bases separated the two germline ends. The CDR3 region is CASSQDRTPRDTQYF. CDR3 DNA: TGCGCCAGCAGCCAAGATCGGACTCCCCGGGATACGCAGTATTTT.

The V gene is TRBV4-1, the J gene TRBJ2-5; the D gene is possibly TRBD1 (6 bases). Trimming removed 1 base at V and 2 bases at J, with 14 bases between. Germline lookup yields CDR1 MGHRA and CDR2 YSYEKL. The CDR3 sequence is 16 residues long. The CDR3 DNA sequence: TGCGCCAGCAGCCAAGTCTTTTACAGGGATCAAGAGACCCAGTACTTC. It encodes CASSQVFYRDQETQYF.

The J gene is TRBJ2-3, the V gene TRBV20-1; D remains ambiguous. Germline V gene sequence: CDR1 DFQATT, CDR2 SNEGSKA (reference sequence). This CDR3 is 14 amino acids long. V lost 3 bases to trimming and J lost 1 base, with 11 bases between them. CDR3 sequence reads: CSASGPMGTDTQYF. For the CDR3, the DNA is TGCAGTGCTAGCGGCCCCATGGGCACAGATACGCAGTATTTT.

V is TRBV28 and J is TRBJ1-2, with 7 positions matching TRBD1. The CDR3 sequence is 14 residues long. The ends lost 5 bases at V and 4 bases at J; junction bases unmatched: 7. CDR1 and CDR2 (germline): MDHEN, SYDVKM. DNA of the CDR3: TGTGCCAGCAGTACTCCGGGACAGTCCTATGGCTACACCTTC. Its translation: CASSTPGQSYGYTF.

This clonotype has a handful of counts. This chain joins TRBV7-2 and TRBJ2-2; a weak D match, TRBD2 (5 bases). The length of the CDR3 is 16 residues. CDR1 is SGHTA and CDR2 is FQGNSA in the germline V gene. Deletions cut 1 base from V and 0 bases from J, with 9 bases between. CDR3 sequence (DNA): TGTGCCAGCAGCTTAGACGCGGGCACGAACACCGGGGAGCTGTTTTTT. It translates to CASSLDAGTNTGELFF.

The chain links TRBV19 to TRBJ2-7; D call uncertain. Per the germline V gene, CDR1 is LNHDA and CDR2 is SQIVND (reference sequence). This CDR3 comprises 13 residues. V was trimmed by 8 bases and J by 2 bases, leaving 13 bases between them. CDR3 residues: CASHGRLTYEQYF. Here the CDR3 DNA reads TGTGCCAGTCATGGCCGGTTGACCTACGAGCAGTACTTC.

The chain carries TRBV3-1 and TRBJ1-6; D not certain. This CDR3 comprises 14 residues. Per the germline V gene, CDR1 is LGHDT and CDR2 is YNNKEL (reference sequence). Trimming took off 1 base at V and 9 bases at J, with 10 bases between the two ends. The CDR3 reads CASSQVGSSSPLHF. The DNA for the CDR3 is TGTGCCAGCAGCCAAGTGGGGTCGAGTTCACCCCTCCACTTT.

This clonotype was observed a few times. The V gene is TRBV12-3 or TRBV12-4, the J gene TRBJ2-5; weak D call: TRBD2 (6 bases). Trimming removed 3 bases at V and 4 bases at J, with 9 bases between. CDR3 size: 13 residues. CDR3 loop: CASSFWRGETQYF. The CDR3 coding sequence is TGTGCCAGCAGTTTTTGGCGGGGAGAGACCCAGTACTTC.

This chain links TRBV5-1 with TRBJ2-5, with TRBD2 matching 7 bases. The J call may be wrong; the DNA end is better matched by TRBJ2-7. Germline CDR1 and CDR2: SGHRS and YFSETQ. The CDR3 sequence is 17 residues long. The CDR3 DNA reads TGCGCCAGCAGCAAACGGGGTACCAGGGAGGGAACCTACGAGCAGTACTTC. Encoded protein: CASSKRGTREGTYEQYF.

The chain is built from TRBV27 and TRBJ1-2; 7 nucleotides agree with TRBD1. Germline V CDR1 and CDR2: MNHEY, SMNVEV (reference sequence). The CDR3 covers 16 residues. V was clipped by 5 bases and J by 4 bases; unmatched bases: 13. This CDR3 is CASSPWDRPIIYGYTF. The CDR3 DNA is TGTGCCAGCAGTCCTTGGGACAGACCCATCATCTATGGCTACACCTTC.

V gene TRBV25-1 combines with J gene TRBJ2-1; 7 nucleotides align to TRBD2. Per germline, CDR1 MGHDK and CDR2 SYGVNS. Losses at the gene ends were 8 bases for V and 2 bases for J; bases not matched to a gene: 9. The CDR3 consists of 15 residues. The CDR3 protein is CASGAWGGAYNEQFF. CDR3 DNA sequence: TGTGCCAGCGGGGCTTGGGGGGGGGCCTACAATGAGCAGTTCTTC.

This rearrangement joins TRBV6-2 or TRBV6-3 to TRBJ2-3, with TRBD1 matching over 7 bases. Germline V gene lookup returns CDR1 MNHEY and CDR2 SVGEGT. The CDR3 has 12 amino acids. Trimming took 2 bases from V and 8 from J; bases not matched to a gene: 1. The CDR3 DNA reads TGTGCCAGCAGTTACGGGGACAGTACGCAGTATTTT. Translating it yields CASSYGDSTQYF.

In this sample, this clonotype turned up a few times. CDR3 DNA: TGTGCCAGCAGTGAACTTAAGCAGTACTTC. As protein: CASSELKQYF. The chain combines TRBV2 with TRBJ2-7; unclear D gene. V lost 2 bases and J 8 bases, leaving 4 bases between the germline ends. Germline loops: CDR1 SNHLY, CDR2 FYNNEI. The CDR3 runs to 10 residues.

This clonotype has a handful of counts. The chain employs TRBV20-1 and TRBJ1-2, with D unclear. V was clipped by 6 bases and J by 4 bases, with 15 bases between them. The germline V gene has CDR1 DFQATT and CDR2 SNEGSKA (reference sequence). The CDR3 has 13 residues. CDR3 loop: CSADPGRPYGYTF. The CDR3 DNA sequence: TGCAGTGCCGACCCGGGTCGACCCTATGGCTACACCTTC.

This clonotype was recorded at least ten times. V and J are TRBV7-9 and TRBJ1-2; D possibly corresponds to TRBD1 (6 bases). Germline V gene lookup returns CDR1 SEHNR and CDR2 FQNEAQ (reference sequence). The CDR3 has 13 residues. V lost 5 bases to trimming and J lost 6 bases, with 13 bases between them. As DNA, the CDR3 is TGTGCCAGCAGCCAACAGGGCGGGCATGGCTACACCTTC. Translation gives CASSQQGGHGYTF.

The V and J genes are TRBV20-1 and TRBJ2-4, with TRBD2 matching 10 bases. The DNA end is more similar to TRBJ2-7, so the J call may be wrong. Germline V gene sequence: CDR1 DFQATT, CDR2 SNEGSKA (reference sequence). The CDR3 runs 14 residues. The CDR3 nucleotides are TGCAGTGCTAGCACTAGCGGGGACCCCTACGAGCAGTACTTC. This gives the protein CSASTSGDPYEQYF.

The V call is TRBV5-8, the J call TRBJ1-2; tentative D call: TRBD1 (6 bases). V dropped 4 bases and J dropped 3 bases, with 13 bases sitting between them. The CDR3 loop spans 14 amino acids. Germline assignment: CDR1 SGHTS and CDR2 YDEGEE. The CDR3 bases are TGTGCCAGCAGCCTAAGGGGGGTTGACTATGGCTACACCTTC. This gives the protein CASSLRGVDYGYTF.

The rearrangement links TRBV18 to TRBJ2-7, with a tentative D call TRBD2 (5 bases). Near its end, the DNA agrees better with TRBJ2-5, so the J call may be wrong. CDR1 KGHSH and CDR2 LQKENI come from the germline V gene. The CDR3 contains 14 residues. The CDR3 sequence: CASSPTDERETQYF. The CDR3 DNA follows: TGTGCCAGCTCACCAACCGATGAGCGGGAGACCCAGTACTTC.

This chain links TRBV11-2 with TRBJ2-3; 11 nucleotides match TRBD2. The CDR3 has 15 amino acids. CDR1 is SGHAT and CDR2 is FQNNGV in the germline V gene. With V trimmed by 5 bases and J by 4 bases, 5 bases remained unmatched. CDR3 region: CASSSSGGAADTQYF. DNA for the CDR3: TGTGCCAGCAGCAGTAGCGGGGGGGCAGCAGATACGCAGTATTTT. Full variable domain (outside the CDR3, taken from reference TRBV11-2 and TRBJ2-3): EAGVAQSPRYKIIEKRQSVAFWCNPISGHATLYWYQQILGQGPKLLIQFQNNGVVDDSQLPKDRFSAERLKGVDSTLKIQPAKLEDSAVYLCASSSSGGAADTQYFGPGTRLTVL.

The chain combines TRBV5-1 with TRBJ1-2; 12 bases are a match to TRBD1. V was clipped by 4 bases and J by 6 bases; unmatched bases: 4. In germline, CDR1 is SGHRS, CDR2 YFSETQ. This CDR3 comprises 14 residues. CDR3 protein: CASSEGQGADGYTF. CDR3 DNA: TGCGCCAGCAGCGAGGGACAGGGGGCCGATGGCTACACCTTC.

The sample holds a few counts of this clonotype. The chain is built from TRBV10-3 and TRBJ2-7; no definite D call. Trimming pared 6 bases from V and 0 bases from J, leaving 6 bases between. Germline CDR1 is ENHRY and CDR2 is SYGVKD. CDR3 length equals 12 residues. The DNA for the CDR3 is TGTGCCATCAGCCAGGACTCCTACGAGCAGTACTTC. Protein product: CAISQDSYEQYF.

The V gene is TRBV19, the J gene TRBJ2-4, with D possibly called TRBD1 or TRBD2 (5 bases each). The V end was cut by 4 bases, the J end by 0 bases, with 10 bases between. The CDR3 length is 15 residues. The V gene's germline CDR1 is LNHDA and CDR2 SQIVND (reference sequence). CDR3 nucleotide sequence: TGTGCCAGTAGTAAGTCGGGGCTAGCCAAAAACATTCAGTACTTC. This sequence encodes CASSKSGLAKNIQYF.

The V call is TRBV5-6, the J call TRBJ2-5, with unresolved D. Trimming took off 4 bases at V and 3 bases at J, with 13 bases between the two ends. The CDR3 covers 14 residues. Germline CDR1 and CDR2: SGHDT and YYEEEE. The CDR3 nucleotides are TGTGCCAGCAGCCCCCAGGACCGCAAAGAGACCCAGTACTTC. Amino acid sequence: CASSPQDRKETQYF. The entire variable domain, with the rest obtained from reference TRBV5-6 and TRBJ2-5, is as follows: DAGVTQSPTHLIKTRGQQVTLRCSPKSGHDTVSWYQQALGQGPQFIFQYYEEEERQRGNFPDRFSGHQFPNYSSELNVNALLLGDSALYLCASSPQDRKETQYFGPGTRLLVL.

The chain employs TRBV29-1 and TRBJ2-5; tentative D call: TRBD2 (5 bases). Germline V CDR1 and CDR2: SQVTM, ANQGSEA. The CDR3 is 14 residues long. The germline V and J ends were trimmed by 7 bases and 3 bases, with 18 bases remaining between them. As DNA, the CDR3 is TGCAGCGCGAGGACGGCATTCGGGGAAGAGACCCAGTACTTC. This gives the protein CSARTAFGEETQYF.

A remark on this clonotype: The junction departs from the called germline gene at one end, perhaps through a read error. V and J are TRBV7-2 and TRBJ2-5, with D possibly TRBD2 on 6 matching bases. This CDR3 is built from 14 residues. Germline V gene sequence: CDR1 SGHTA, CDR2 FQGNSA. The CDR3 loop is CVSSFSSVGETQYF. The CDR3 region has the DNA TGTGTCAGCAGCTTCTCTAGCGTCGGAGAGACCCAGTACTTC.

V is TRBV5-1 and J is TRBJ2-4; tentatively, D is TRBD1 or TRBD2 (6 bases each). The DNA matches TRBJ2-7 better at its end, which makes the J call doubtful. Germline CDR1 reads SGHRS; CDR2 reads YFSETQ. The CDR3 is 14 amino acids. CDR3 bases: TGCGCCAGCAACCAGCGAGGGGGGAACTACGAGCAGTACTTC. Protein: CASNQRGGNYEQYF.

The gene calls are TRBV7-2 and TRBJ2-5; 9 nucleotides align to TRBD2. V shed 3 bases, J shed 3 bases, and the junction held 11 bases outside the gene matches. The CDR3 is 17 residues long. Per the germline V gene, CDR1 is SGHTA and CDR2 is FQGNSA. DNA for the CDR3: TGTGCCAGCAGCTTTCTGAGGGTAGCGGGAGTGAAAGAGACCCAGTACTTC. Its translation is CASSFLRVAGVKETQYF.